This T cell receptor (beta chain) stems from a study of T-cell memory formation after mild COVID-19 (dated by TCRdb to the early 2020s). Background for the entire study: TCR sequence clusters from the two donors were largely donor specific. In a couple of donors, T-cell clones that expanded and contracted after mild COVID-19 were followed by sequencing TCRalpha and TCRbeta repertoires longitudinally. The cohort comprised two young, previously healthy adult volunteers, one female and one male.

This clonotype was observed a few times. Its binding antigen is unknown. Base qualities are missing; no much larger clone stands one base away. PBMCs were isolated by Ficoll-Paque density gradient centrifugation. Sequencing relied on an Illumina NovaSeq 6000. Using 5'RACE with constant-segment primers, TCRalpha and TCRbeta cDNA libraries were constructed, with sample barcodes and unique molecular identifiers added in the process. Trizol reagent was used to extract RNA from every sample. Library amplification was performed in two PCR steps, and a second sample barcode and Illumina TruSeq adapters were introduced in the second step. The libraries were sequenced on an Illumina NovaSeq using 2 x 150 bp paired-end reads. As for how the authors treated the data: Reads were demultiplexed and collapsed into UMI-guided consensus sequences with migec v1.2.7. Using mixcr v2.1.11, UMI consensuses were aligned to TRA and TRB V and J templates and then assembled into clonotypes. Expanded or contracted clonotypes were those called significant by both edgeR and NoisET, with noise models trained on biological replicates. For edgeR calls, the cutoffs were a false discovery rate-adjusted p below 0.01 and a log2 fold-change threshold of 1. As an exploratory analysis of dynamics, max-normalized trajectories of the 1000 most abundant clonotypes were examined with PCA combined with hierarchical clustering. Separately sequenced CD4+ and CD8+ repertoires were used to assign the CD4 or CD8 phenotype of responding clones. The raw public data were reprocessed by TCRdb itself: fastp quality trimming at Q25, MiXCR clonotype calling, in-frame beta chains only. Rows are unified per CDR3 protein, each entry keeping the most common DNA and genes. The V and J calls shown here were made by TCRdb, not taken from the authors' results. The sample has about 160,000 distinct CDR3 sequences on record, roughly 28% of them singletons. The ten largest clones represent about 12% of the sample.

Overall results and qualifications from the work: Contracting CD4+ clones turned up mainly in the CM and EM memory subsets, whereas EMRA was where CD8+ clones were enriched. Only a couple of mild cases were covered in the study, and larger cohorts including severe cases with pre-infection samples were considered necessary. The second-wave clones that peaked on day 37 were not confirmed to be SARS-CoV-2 specific. Clones contracting from day 15 to 85 had balanced CD4/CD8 phenotypes, while a second wave expanding from day 15 to 37 was biased towards CD4+. Some responding clones were found in pre-infection memory, which suggests that pre-existing cross-reactive memory T cells took part in the SARS-CoV-2 response.

CDR1 SQVTM and CDR2 ANQGSEA are derived from the germline V gene. CDR3 length: 13 amino acids, cysteine to phenylalanine. The retained sequence is limited to the CDR3, 39 bases, with the frame set at the first base. The V end gives up 4 bases and the J end 4 bases, leaving 4 bases in the junction not matched to a gene. This clonotype originated in an adult woman who had mild COVID-19 (a few samples of this study predate the infection). The sample titles of this study are shuffled in the database, so cell type and time point are left out; the donor was told from shared clones. Material for sequencing was PBMCs or a T cell subset sorted from them (not recorded which). Here the chain combines TRBV29-1 and TRBJ2-7, with 10 bases aligning to TRBD1. The DNA is as follows: TGCAGCGTTGGGGACAGGGGTGGGTACGAGCAGTACTTC. This gives the protein CSVGDRGGYEQYF.